This is a list of T cell receptor beta chains from one sample in a study of shared clonotypes between healthy human individuals. TCRdb's table, derived via immunoSEQ multiplex PCR, lists solely in-frame clones and lacks some. Of under 1 million clones in the sample, 80% to 95% were seen once. The sequenced sample consisted of naive CD8+ T cells sorted from blood. These receptor sequences come from a man aged 25 to 40 in good health. Both conserved end residues are part of each CDR3. D genes are given only for firm matches. Size tells how often a clone was seen (once, few, many) or the class of an expanded clone, and some rows leave it out.

.	.	16	TRBV27	TRBJ2-7	TGTGCCAGCAGTAACCTAGCCGGTACGACACCTTACGAGCAGTACTTC	CASSNLAGTTPYEQYF
.	.	16	TRBV6-6	TRBJ2-1	TGTGCCAGCAGTTACTCGATCGGGAGCTCCTACAATGAGCAGTTCTTC	CASSYSIGSSYNEQFF
.	.	12	TRBV2	TRBJ2-7	TGTGCCAGCAGTGGCAGGTCCTACGAGCAGTACTTC	CASSGRSYEQYF
.	once	16	TRBV11-2	TRBJ1-1	TGTGCCAGCAGCTTAGTTGGCGGCTCCATGAACACTGAAGCTTTCTTT	CASSLVGGSMNTEAFF
.	once	15	TRBV27	TRBJ2-7	TGTGCCAGCAGACAACCATACGAGGGGCGGAACGAGCAGTACTTC	CASRQPYEGRNEQYF
.	.	13	TRBV28	TRBJ2-1	TGTGCCAGCAGTTTGGGTAGGGACGATGAGCAGTTCTTC	CASSLGRDDEQFF
.	.	12	TRBV27	TRBJ2-2	TGTGCCAGCAGTTTGATTTCCGGGGAGCTGTTTTTT	CASSLISGELFF
TRBD2	.	18	TRBV5-1	TRBJ2-3	TGCGCCAGCAGCTTAGGACTAGCGGGAGGGGGAAGCACAGATACGCAGTATTTT	CASSLGLAGGGSTDTQYF
.	.	15	TRBV13	TRBJ2-3	TGTGCCAGCAGCTTTGACCTCGAAAGCACAGATACGCAGTATTTT	CASSFDLESTDTQYF
TRBD1	.	14	TRBV27	TRBJ1-5	TGTGCCAGTAACACAGGGGTAGACGGGCAGCCCCAGCATTTT	CASNTGVDGQPQHF
TRBD2	.	15	TRBV5-1	TRBJ2-1	TGCGCCAGCAGCTCCGGACTAGCGAGATTCGTGGAGCAGTTCTTC	CASSSGLARFVEQFF
TRBD2	once	15	TRBV27	TRBJ2-7	TGTGCCAGCAGTCAGGGACTAGCGGGAGTTCGAGAGCAGTACTTC	CASSQGLAGVREQYF
.	.	16	TRBV19	TRBJ1-2	TGTGCCAGCAGACCCGCTTTCGGGAAAATTAACTATGGCTACACCTTC	CASRPAFGKINYGYTF
.	.	15	TRBV5-4	TRBJ2-2	TGTGCCAGCAGCCTCGAAAACAAGGACACCGGGGAGCTGTTTTTT	CASSLENKDTGELFF
.	once	12	TRBV11-2	TRBJ1-1	TGTGCCAGCAGCTTAGGGCAACCCGAAGCTTTCTTT	CASSLGQPEAFF
.	.	11	TRBV27	TRBJ2-5	TGTGCCAGCAGTCCAGGAGGGGCCCAGTACTTC	CASSPGGAQYF
.	.	18	TRBV5-5	TRBJ2-5	TGTGCCAGCAGCTTGGTAGGGGACAACGGGGGGATTTTCGAGACCCAGTACTTC	CASSLVGDNGGIFETQYF
.	.	13	TRBV27	TRBJ2-7	TGTGCCAGCAGTCCCCTATCAACCTACGAGCAGTACTTC	CASSPLSTYEQYF
TRBD1	.	15	TRBV9	TRBJ2-3	TGTGCCAGCAGCTTGGGACAGGGGGCCACAGATACGCAGTATTTT	CASSLGQGATDTQYF
.	.	12	TRBV28	TRBJ1-2	TGTGCCAGCAGTAGGGGGAACTATGGCTACACCTTC	CASSRGNYGYTF
TRBD1	.	15	TRBV6-5	TRBJ2-1	TGTGCCAGCAATGCAGGGGGCGATCTCTACAATGAGCAGTTCTTC	CASNAGGDLYNEQFF
.	.	12	TRBV7-9	TRBJ1-2	TGTGCCAGCGGGTGGGGGTATGGTGGCTACACCTTC	CASGWGYGGYTF
.	.	16	TRBV14	TRBJ2-1	TGTGCCAGCAGCTATACCGGCTTGGGCTTCTACAATGAGCAGTTCTTC	CASSYTGLGFYNEQFF
.	.	13	TRBV4-1	TRBJ2-7	TGCGCCAGCAGCCAAGCAATGCCCTACGAGCAGTACTTC	CASSQAMPYEQYF
TRBD1	many	16	TRBV19	TRBJ1-1	TGTGCCAGTAGGTACTGGCAACAGGGGGCGGCTGAGAAAGCTTTCTTT	CASRYWQQGAAEKAFF
TRBD2	.	16	TRBV5-5	TRBJ2-1	TGTGCCAGCAGCTTGGTAGCGGGAGTTAGCTACAATGAGCAGTTCTTC	CASSLVAGVSYNEQFF
.	.	17	TRBV15	TRBJ1-1	TGTGCCACCAGCAGAGATCCAGGTGTTTTGGGGAACACTGAAGCTTTCTTT	CATSRDPGVLGNTEAFF
.	.	11	TRBV2	TRBJ2-7	TGTGCCAGCCTGGGAGGCTACGAGCAGTACTTC	CASLGGYEQYF
.	few	15	TRBV6-1	TRBJ2-1	TGTGCCAGCAGTGACCTAGTGGACTATAACAATGAGCAGTTCTTC	CASSDLVDYNNEQFF
.	.	13	TRBV9	TRBJ1-2	TGTGCCAGCAGCGTATACAGGGATGAAGGCTACACCTTC	CASSVYRDEGYTF
.	.	16	TRBV29-1	TRBJ1-2	TGCAGCGTTGACCCTGGGGAGCGCGGACTCCCCTATGGCTACACCTTC	CSVDPGERGLPYGYTF
TRBD2	.	14	TRBV7-9	TRBJ2-3	TGTGCCAGCGGCGTAGCGGGAGAGTGGGATACGCAGTATTTT	CASGVAGEWDTQYF
.	once	13	TRBV30	TRBJ1-1	TGTGCCTGGAGTGGGCAGGGCCATACTGAAGCTTTCTTT	CAWSGQGHTEAFF
.	.	17	TRBV12-5	TRBJ2-1	TGTGCTAGTGGTTTGGGCGCTTCGGGAGTCGTTGTCGATGAGCAGTTCTTC	CASGLGASGVVVDEQFF
.	.	12	TRBV6-4	TRBJ2-3	TGTGCCAGCAATCACGAGTACGATACGCAGTATTTT	CASNHEYDTQYF
.	.	14	TRBV15	TRBJ2-1	TGTGCCACCAGCCGCGTCCGGCTGTACAATGAGCAGTTCTTC	CATSRVRLYNEQFF
.	.	12	TRBV11-2	TRBJ2-2	TGTGCCAGCAGCTTATCGTCCGGGGAGCTGTTTTTT	CASSLSSGELFF
TRBD2	.	15	TRBV2	TRBJ2-2	TGTGCCAGCAGTGAAAGGCTAGCGGTCACCGGGGAGCTGTTTTTT	CASSERLAVTGELFF
TRBD1	.	18	TRBV11-2	TRBJ2-2	TGTGCCAGCAGCTTACCCACCTACGACAGGGTGTGGCCCGGGGAGCTGTTTTTT	CASSLPTYDRVWPGELFF
.	.	12	TRBV7-9	TRBJ2-7	TGTGCCAGCATTAGTGACTCCTACGAGCAGTACTTC	CASISDSYEQYF
TRBD2	.	18	TRBV29-1	TRBJ2-3	TGCAGCGTTTATTACCTCCGCGGGAGAGCCTCTGGCACAGATACGCAGTATTTT	CSVYYLRGRASGTDTQYF
TRBD1	.	16	TRBV29-1	TRBJ2-1	TGCAGCGTTGGAGGAACAGGGGCCAGCTCCTACAATGAGCAGTTCTTC	CSVGGTGASSYNEQFF
.	.	13	TRBV27	TRBJ2-1	TGTGCCAGCAGTTTATCGAGGGACAATGAGCAGTTCTTC	CASSLSRDNEQFF
.	.	15	TRBV4-1	TRBJ2-7	TGCGCCAGCAGCCAAGGTTTAGCGGAGGGCTACGAGCAGTACTTC	CASSQGLAEGYEQYF
TRBD2	.	19	TRBV5-5	TRBJ2-1	TGTGCCAGCAGCTTAAGGCCTAGCGGGATGAGTAGTACCTACAATGAGCAGTTCTTC	CASSLRPSGMSSTYNEQFF
.	.	17	TRBV28	TRBJ2-7	TGTGCCAGCAGTTTCCCGTCCAACAGGAGTAGAACCTACGAGCAGTACTTC	CASSFPSNRSRTYEQYF
TRBD1	.	15	TRBV27	TRBJ2-7	TGTGCCAGCAGTAAGGGGACAGGGGGTTTCTACGAGCAGTACTTC	CASSKGTGGFYEQYF
.	.	11	TRBV5-1	TRBJ2-7	TGCGCCAGCAGCTTGGTGGACGAGCAGTACTTC	CASSLVDEQYF
TRBD2	few	15	TRBV6-5	TRBJ2-1	TGTGCCAGCAGTTACTGGACTAGCGGGAGCAATGAGCAGTTCTTC	CASSYWTSGSNEQFF
.	.	14	TRBV5-4	TRBJ2-1	TGTGCCAGCAGCCGAATCTCCGGTAGAGATGAGCAGTTCTTC	CASSRISGRDEQFF